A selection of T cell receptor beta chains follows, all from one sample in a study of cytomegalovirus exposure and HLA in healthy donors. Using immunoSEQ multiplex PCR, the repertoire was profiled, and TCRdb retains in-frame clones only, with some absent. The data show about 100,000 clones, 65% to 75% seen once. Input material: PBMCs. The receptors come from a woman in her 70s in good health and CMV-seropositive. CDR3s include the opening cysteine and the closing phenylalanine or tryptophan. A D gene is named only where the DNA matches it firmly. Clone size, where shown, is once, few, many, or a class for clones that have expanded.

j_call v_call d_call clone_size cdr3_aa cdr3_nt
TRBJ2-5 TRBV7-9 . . CASSPPGWMRETQYF TGTGCCAGCAGCCCCCCGGGGTGGATGAGAGAGACCCAGTACTTC
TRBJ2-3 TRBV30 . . CAWSVLSGTSTDTQYF TGTGCCTGGAGTGTACTTAGCGGCACTAGCACAGATACGCAGTATTTT
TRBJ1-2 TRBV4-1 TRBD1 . CASSQDRGLNYGYTF TGCGCCAGCAGCCAAGACAGGGGGCTTAACTATGGCTACACCTTC
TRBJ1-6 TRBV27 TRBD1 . CASSFQGARSPLHF TGTGCCAGCAGTTTCCAGGGGGCGCGTTCACCCCTCCACTTT
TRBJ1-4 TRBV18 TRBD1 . CASSRGQGGEKLFF TGTGCCAGCTCACGAGGACAGGGAGGTGAAAAACTGTTTTTT
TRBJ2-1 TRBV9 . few CASSYLGESYNEQFF TGTGCCAGCAGCTACCTCGGGGAATCCTACAATGAGCAGTTCTTC
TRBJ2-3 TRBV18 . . CASSRTGSTDTQYF TGTGCCAGCTCACGAACCGGGTCCACAGATACGCAGTATTTT
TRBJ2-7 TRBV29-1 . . CSVGRQGSEQYF TGCAGCGTTGGGCGTCAGGGGAGCGAGCAGTACTTC
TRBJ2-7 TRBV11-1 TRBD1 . CASSQPDRGRHEQYF TGTGCCAGCAGCCAGCCGGACAGGGGGCGGCACGAGCAGTACTTC
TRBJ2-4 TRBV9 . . CASSVGILGGNIQYF TGTGCCAGCAGCGTAGGGATACTCGGGGGAAACATTCAGTACTTC
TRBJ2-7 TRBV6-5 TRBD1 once CASSYGDRPYEQYF TGTGCCAGCAGTTACGGGGACAGACCTTACGAGCAGTACTTC
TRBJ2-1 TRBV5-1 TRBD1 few CASSLLGRQGGEQFF TGCGCCAGCAGCTTACTTGGAAGACAGGGTGGTGAGCAGTTCTTC
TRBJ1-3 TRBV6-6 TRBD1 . CASTLGQGGNTIYF TGTGCCAGCACCCTCGGACAGGGCGGAAACACCATATATTTT
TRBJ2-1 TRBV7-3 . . CASSLYGGDNEQFF TGTGCCAGCAGCTTATATGGAGGGGACAATGAGCAGTTCTTC
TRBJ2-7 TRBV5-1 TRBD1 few CASSLGQGAPEQYF TGCGCCAGCAGCCTGGGACAGGGGGCCCCGGAGCAGTACTTC
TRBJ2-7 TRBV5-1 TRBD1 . CASSLGPGQGSNEQYF TGCGCCAGCAGCTTGGGACCGGGACAGGGGAGCAACGAGCAGTACTTC
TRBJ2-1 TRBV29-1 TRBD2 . CSVDVSGTYNEQFF TGCAGCGTTGACGTTAGCGGGACCTACAATGAGCAGTTCTTC
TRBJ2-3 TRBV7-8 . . CASSTRRQDTQYF TGTGCCAGCAGCACCAGGCGCCAAGATACGCAGTATTTT
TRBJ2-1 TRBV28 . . CASSSKHEQFF TGTGCCAGCAGTTCGAAACACGAGCAGTTCTTC
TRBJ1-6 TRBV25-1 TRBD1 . CASSEQTGEASPLHF TGTGCCAGCAGTGAACAGACAGGGGAAGCTTCACCCCTCCACTTT
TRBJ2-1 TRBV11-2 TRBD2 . CASSSLLTSGRRGYNEQFF TGTGCCAGCAGCTCTCTCCTGACTAGCGGGAGGAGGGGATACAATGAGCAGTTCTTC
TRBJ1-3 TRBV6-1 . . CASSEGGGGPGNTIYF TGTGCCAGCAGTGAAGGAGGGGGGGGGCCCGGAAACACCATATATTTT
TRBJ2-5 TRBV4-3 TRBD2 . CASSRGLEETQYF TGCGCCAGCAGCCGTGGACTAGAAGAGACCCAGTACTTC
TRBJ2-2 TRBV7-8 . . CASSQGIGELFF TGTGCCAGCAGCCAGGGGATCGGGGAGCTGTTTTTT
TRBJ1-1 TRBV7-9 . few CASTPFSSGNTEAFF TGTGCCAGCACCCCTTTCTCTTCAGGGAACACTGAAGCTTTCTTT
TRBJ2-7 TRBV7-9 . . CASSFSEYEQYF TGTGCCAGCAGCTTTTCGGAGTACGAGCAGTACTTC
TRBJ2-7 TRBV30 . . CAWSVSYEQYF TGTGCCTGGAGCGTTAGCTACGAGCAGTACTTC
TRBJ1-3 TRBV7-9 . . CASSTPRRDSGNTIYF TGTGCCAGCAGCACCCCCCGACGGGACTCTGGAAACACCATATATTTT
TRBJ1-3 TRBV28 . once CASRGTGGNTIYF TGTGCCAGCAGGGGAACGGGGGGAAACACCATATATTTT
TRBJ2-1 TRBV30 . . CAAGGRGLYNEQFF TGTGCTGCAGGGGGGCGCGGGCTTTACAATGAGCAGTTCTTC
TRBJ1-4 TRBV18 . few CASSPRSGEEKLFF TGTGCCAGCTCACCACGTTCGGGAGAGGAAAAACTGTTTTTT
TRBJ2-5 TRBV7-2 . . CASSLGAGRETQYF TGTGCCAGCAGCTTAGGTGCGGGGAGGGAGACCCAGTACTTC
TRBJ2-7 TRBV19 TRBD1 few CASSNTGTGLYEQYF TGTGCCAGTAGCAATACCGGGACAGGGCTCTACGAGCAGTACTTC
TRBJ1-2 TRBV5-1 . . CASSLGVNYGYTF TGCGCCAGCAGCTTGGGCGTCAACTATGGCTACACCTTC
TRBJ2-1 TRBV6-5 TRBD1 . CASSYSVGTGPHEQFF TGTGCCAGCAGTTACTCGGTTGGGACAGGGCCCCATGAGCAGTTCTTC
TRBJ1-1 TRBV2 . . CASRYHTGGAEAFF TGTGCCAGCAGATACCACACGGGAGGGGCTGAAGCTTTCTTT
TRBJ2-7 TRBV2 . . CASSETQGFYEQYF TGTGCCAGCAGTGAAACACAGGGATTTTACGAGCAGTACTTC